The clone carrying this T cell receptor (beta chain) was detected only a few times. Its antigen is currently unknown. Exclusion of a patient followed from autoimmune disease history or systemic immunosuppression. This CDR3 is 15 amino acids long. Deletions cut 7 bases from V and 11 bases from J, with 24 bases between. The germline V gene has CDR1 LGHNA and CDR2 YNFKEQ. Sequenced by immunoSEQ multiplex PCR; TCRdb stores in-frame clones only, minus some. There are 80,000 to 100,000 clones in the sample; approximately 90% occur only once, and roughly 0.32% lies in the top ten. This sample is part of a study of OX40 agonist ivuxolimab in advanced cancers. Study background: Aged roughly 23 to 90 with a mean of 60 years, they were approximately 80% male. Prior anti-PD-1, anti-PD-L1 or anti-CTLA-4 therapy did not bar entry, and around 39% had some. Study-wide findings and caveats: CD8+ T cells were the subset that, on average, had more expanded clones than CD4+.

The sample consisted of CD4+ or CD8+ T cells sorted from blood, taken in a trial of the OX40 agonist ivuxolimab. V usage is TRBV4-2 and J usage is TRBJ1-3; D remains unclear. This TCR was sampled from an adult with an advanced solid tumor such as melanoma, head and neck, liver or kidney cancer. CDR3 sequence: CASNQHRSEGTAIYF. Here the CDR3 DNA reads TGTGCCAGCAACCAGCACCGGTCGGAGGGAACTGCCATATATTTT.